This TCR beta chain derives from a study of cytomegalovirus exposure and HLA in healthy donors. A multiplex PCR was run with 60 Vbeta primers and 13 Jbeta primers. The protocol was immunoSEQ multiplex PCR, while the TCRdb copy is restricted to in-frame clones and leaves out a portion. The table shows over 150,000 clones, with roughly 80% occurring only once. The J segment lost 5 bases and the V segment lost 7 bases, leaving 9 bases of the junction unmatched. The CDR3 covers 16 residues. Germline V CDR1 and CDR2: MDHEN, SYDVKM. The chain couples TRBV28 to TRBJ2-2, with 11 bases lining up with TRBD2. This TCR was recovered from a man younger than 45 in good health and CMV-seropositive. The sample taken for sequencing was PBMCs. DNA of the CDR3: TGTGCCAGCACCCCCCTGGGACTAGCGGCGACCGGGGAGCTGTTTTTT. Translation gives CASTPLGLAATGELFF. The complete variable domain, with remaining parts taken from reference TRBV28 and TRBJ2-2, reads DVKVTQSSRYLVKRTGEKVFLECVQDMDHENMFWYRQDPGLGLRLIYFSYDVKMKEKGDIPEGYSVSREKKERFSLILESASTNQTSMYLCASTPLGLAATGELFFGEGSRLTVL.